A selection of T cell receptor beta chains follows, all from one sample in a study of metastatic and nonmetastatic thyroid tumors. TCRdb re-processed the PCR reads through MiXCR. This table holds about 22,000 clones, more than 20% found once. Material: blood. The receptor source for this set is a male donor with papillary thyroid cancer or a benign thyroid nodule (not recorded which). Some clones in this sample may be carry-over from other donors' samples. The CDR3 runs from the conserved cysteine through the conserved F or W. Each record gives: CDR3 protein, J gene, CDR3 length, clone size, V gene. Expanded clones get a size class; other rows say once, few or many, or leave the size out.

CDR3 protein: CASRTSLNEQFF
J gene: TRBJ2-1
CDR3 length: 12
clone size: many
V gene: TRBV6-2/TRBV6-3

CDR3 protein: CASSQVEGQESGLANEKLFF
J gene: TRBJ1-4
CDR3 length: 20
clone size: many
V gene: TRBV3-1

CDR3 protein: CVSSLGVLVF
J gene: TRBJ2-1
CDR3 length: 10
clone size: NA
V gene: TRBV7-8

CDR3 protein: CASSLGGAYPLEAFF
J gene: TRBJ1-1
CDR3 length: 15
clone size: few
V gene: TRBV6-1

CDR3 protein: CASSLGGTQYF
J gene: TRBJ2-3
CDR3 length: 11
clone size: few
V gene: TRBV10-1

CDR3 protein: CATSRDGAGDYEQYF
J gene: TRBJ2-7
CDR3 length: 15
clone size: medium-sized
V gene: TRBV15

CDR3 protein: CASSIWGTGELFF
J gene: TRBJ2-2
CDR3 length: 13
clone size: few
V gene: TRBV19

CDR3 protein: CASSYGRERWYEQYF
J gene: TRBJ2-7
CDR3 length: 15
clone size: few
V gene: TRBV6-6

CDR3 protein: CAISFVQNTEAFF
J gene: TRBJ1-1
CDR3 length: 13
clone size: few
V gene: TRBV28

CDR3 protein: CASIGTGCVYGYTF
J gene: TRBJ1-2
CDR3 length: 14
clone size: NA
V gene: TRBV19

CDR3 protein: CATSRGTSRATDTQYF
J gene: TRBJ2-3
CDR3 length: 16
clone size: many
V gene: TRBV15

CDR3 protein: CASSERAGRFNYGYTF
J gene: TRBJ1-2
CDR3 length: 16
clone size: NA
V gene: TRBV6-1

CDR3 protein: CASGSGQVLSPQHF
J gene: TRBJ1-5
CDR3 length: 14
clone size: many
V gene: TRBV19

CDR3 protein: CASILRGWGETQYF
J gene: TRBJ2-5
CDR3 length: 14
clone size: once
V gene: TRBV7-2

CDR3 protein: CASSLSVGPGVYGYTF
J gene: TRBJ1-2
CDR3 length: 16
clone size: many
V gene: TRBV27

CDR3 protein: CASSPQRHWIWETQYF
J gene: TRBJ2-5
CDR3 length: 16
clone size: NA
V gene: TRBV7-6

CDR3 protein: CSASPPGPSYEQYF
J gene: TRBJ2-7
CDR3 length: 14
clone size: NA
V gene: TRBV20-1

CDR3 protein: CASSRLPAGEQYF
J gene: TRBJ2-7
CDR3 length: 13
clone size: medium-sized
V gene: TRBV2

CDR3 protein: CASSIHRGSEQYF
J gene: TRBJ2-7
CDR3 length: 13
clone size: few
V gene: TRBV27

CDR3 protein: CASSDSGTGGDTQYF
J gene: TRBJ2-3
CDR3 length: 15
clone size: many
V gene: TRBV6-4

CDR3 protein: CASSKDRGLAKNIQYF
J gene: TRBJ2-4
CDR3 length: 16
clone size: many
V gene: TRBV2

CDR3 protein: CASSYQVGSGFKNIQYF
J gene: TRBJ2-4
CDR3 length: 17
clone size: NA
V gene: TRBV6-2/TRBV6-3

CDR3 protein: CASSSGGGELFF
J gene: TRBJ2-2
CDR3 length: 12
clone size: medium-sized
V gene: TRBV28

CDR3 protein: CSARRPGLSSYEQYF
J gene: TRBJ2-7
CDR3 length: 15
clone size: medium-sized
V gene: TRBV20-1

CDR3 protein: CASSHSSTGTDTQYF
J gene: TRBJ2-3
CDR3 length: 15
clone size: many
V gene: TRBV3-1

CDR3 protein: CASSLDDSGSTGELFF
J gene: TRBJ2-2
CDR3 length: 16
clone size: many
V gene: TRBV11-2

CDR3 protein: CASSLGPEMAGGKQFF
J gene: TRBJ2-1
CDR3 length: 16
clone size: few
V gene: TRBV5-6

CDR3 protein: CASSEEGALGNTEAFF
J gene: TRBJ1-1
CDR3 length: 16
clone size: many
V gene: TRBV2

CDR3 protein: CASSFQRKAGSTQHF
J gene: TRBJ1-5
CDR3 length: 15
clone size: few
V gene: TRBV28

CDR3 protein: CATSGLAGFYEQFF
J gene: TRBJ2-1
CDR3 length: 14
clone size: NA
V gene: TRBV24-1

CDR3 protein: CATPPGLGRTDTQYF
J gene: TRBJ2-3
CDR3 length: 15
clone size: few
V gene: TRBV10-3

CDR3 protein: CASKPAYGTDTQYF
J gene: TRBJ2-3
CDR3 length: 14
clone size: many
V gene: TRBV6-1

CDR3 protein: CASSDSREGQYNEQFF
J gene: TRBJ2-1
CDR3 length: 16
clone size: many
V gene: TRBV10-1

CDR3 protein: CASSEGQVNTEAFF
J gene: TRBJ1-1
CDR3 length: 14
clone size: NA
V gene: TRBV28

CDR3 protein: CASSQGDGRPDVRAYF
J gene: TRBJ2-7
CDR3 length: 16
clone size: NA
V gene: TRBV4-1

CDR3 protein: CAGKQGASGANVLTF
J gene: TRBJ2-6
CDR3 length: 15
clone size: many
V gene: TRBV12-3/TRBV12-4

CDR3 protein: CASSWRTGVGEQFF
J gene: TRBJ2-1
CDR3 length: 14
clone size: many
V gene: TRBV5-1

CDR3 protein: CSVRRRSRREGFYNEQFF
J gene: TRBJ2-1
CDR3 length: 18
clone size: many
V gene: TRBV29-1

CDR3 protein: CASISISYGYTF
J gene: TRBJ1-2
CDR3 length: 12
clone size: few
V gene: TRBV28

CDR3 protein: CASSHNSYPSTDTQYF
J gene: TRBJ2-3
CDR3 length: 16
clone size: many
V gene: TRBV5-1

CDR3 protein: CASSLRPGRWAPDTQYF
J gene: TRBJ2-3
CDR3 length: 17
clone size: NA
V gene: TRBV5-1

CDR3 protein: CASRWRMTSTDTQYF
J gene: TRBJ2-3
CDR3 length: 15
clone size: few
V gene: TRBV12-3/TRBV12-4

CDR3 protein: CASSRNRNTEAFF
J gene: TRBJ1-1
CDR3 length: 13
clone size: NA
V gene: TRBV6-1

CDR3 protein: CATSDTRGSYEQYF
J gene: TRBJ2-7
CDR3 length: 14
clone size: few
V gene: TRBV24-1

CDR3 protein: CASLTPRRLREGAIYEQYF
J gene: TRBJ2-7
CDR3 length: 19
clone size: NA
V gene: TRBV11-2

CDR3 protein: CASSSLPRGGSLYEQYF
J gene: TRBJ2-7
CDR3 length: 17
clone size: NA
V gene: TRBV28

CDR3 protein: CASSWGVSNTEAFF
J gene: TRBJ1-1
CDR3 length: 14
clone size: medium-sized
V gene: TRBV12-3/TRBV12-4

CDR3 protein: CSARDQAGGTNYGYTF
J gene: TRBJ1-2
CDR3 length: 16
clone size: NA
V gene: TRBV20-1

CDR3 protein: CASRATGGEDNSPLHF
J gene: TRBJ1-6
CDR3 length: 16
clone size: few
V gene: TRBV28

CDR3 protein: CASSQRGNSGANVLTF
J gene: TRBJ2-6
CDR3 length: 16
clone size: many
V gene: TRBV4-1

CDR3 protein: CSASWDRAAKNIQYF
J gene: TRBJ2-4
CDR3 length: 15
clone size: NA
V gene: TRBV20-1

CDR3 protein: CASSLGLAASTDTQYF
J gene: TRBJ2-3
CDR3 length: 16
clone size: many
V gene: TRBV5-1

CDR3 protein: CASSFTGSTGNTIYF
J gene: TRBJ1-3
CDR3 length: 15
clone size: medium-sized
V gene: TRBV28

CDR3 protein: CASSLSGQAQETQYF
J gene: TRBJ2-5
CDR3 length: 15
clone size: many
V gene: TRBV7-3

CDR3 protein: CSARRTLHNSPLHF
J gene: TRBJ1-6
CDR3 length: 14
clone size: many
V gene: TRBV20-1